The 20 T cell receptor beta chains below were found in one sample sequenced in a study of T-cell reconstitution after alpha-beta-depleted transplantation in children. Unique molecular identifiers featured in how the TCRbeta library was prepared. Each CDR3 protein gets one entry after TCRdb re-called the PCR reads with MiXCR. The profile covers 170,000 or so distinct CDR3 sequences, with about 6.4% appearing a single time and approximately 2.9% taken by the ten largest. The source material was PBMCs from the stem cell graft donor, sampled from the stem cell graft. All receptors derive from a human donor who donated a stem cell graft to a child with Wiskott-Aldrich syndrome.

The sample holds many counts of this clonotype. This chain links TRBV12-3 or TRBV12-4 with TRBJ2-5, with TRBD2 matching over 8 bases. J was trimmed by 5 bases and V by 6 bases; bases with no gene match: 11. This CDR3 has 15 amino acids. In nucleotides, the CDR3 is TGTGCCAGCAGCCCTGTGGTAGCGGGGAGGGAGACCCAGTACTTC. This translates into CASSPVVAGRETQYF.

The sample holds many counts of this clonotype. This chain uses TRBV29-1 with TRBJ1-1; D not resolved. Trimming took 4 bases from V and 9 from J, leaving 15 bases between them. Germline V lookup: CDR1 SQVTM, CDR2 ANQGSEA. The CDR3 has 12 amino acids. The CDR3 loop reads CSVVLVGAQAFF. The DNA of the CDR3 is TGCAGCGTTGTGCTGGTGGGAGCTCAAGCTTTCTTT.

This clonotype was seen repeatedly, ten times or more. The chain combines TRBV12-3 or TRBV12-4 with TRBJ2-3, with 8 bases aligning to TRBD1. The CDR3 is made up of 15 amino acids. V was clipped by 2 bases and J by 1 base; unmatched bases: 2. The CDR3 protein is CASSLTGQGTDTQYF. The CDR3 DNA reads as TGTGCCAGCAGTTTAACGGGACAGGGCACAGATACGCAGTATTTT.

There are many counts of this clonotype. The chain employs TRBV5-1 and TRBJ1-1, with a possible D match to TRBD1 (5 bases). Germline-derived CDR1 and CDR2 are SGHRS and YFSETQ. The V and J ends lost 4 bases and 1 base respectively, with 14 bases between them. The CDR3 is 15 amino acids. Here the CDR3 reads CASSGPGLTNTEAFF. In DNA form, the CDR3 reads TGCGCCAGCAGCGGACCGGGACTGACGAACACTGAAGCTTTCTTT.

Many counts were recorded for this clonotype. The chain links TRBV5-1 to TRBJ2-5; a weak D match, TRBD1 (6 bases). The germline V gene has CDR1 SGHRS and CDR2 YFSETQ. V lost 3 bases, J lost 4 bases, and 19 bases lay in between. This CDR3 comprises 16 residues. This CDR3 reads CASSSGDLGAGETQYF. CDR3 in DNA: TGCGCCAGCAGCTCCGGAGACTTGGGGGCGGGAGAGACCCAGTACTTC.

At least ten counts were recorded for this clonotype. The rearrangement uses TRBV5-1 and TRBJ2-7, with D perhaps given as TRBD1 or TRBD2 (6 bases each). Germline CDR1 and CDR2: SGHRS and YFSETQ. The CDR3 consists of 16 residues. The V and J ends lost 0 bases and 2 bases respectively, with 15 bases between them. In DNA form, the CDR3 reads TGCGCCAGCAGCTTGGTCGGGACAAGCGGGCCCTACGAGCAGTACTTC. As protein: CASSLVGTSGPYEQYF. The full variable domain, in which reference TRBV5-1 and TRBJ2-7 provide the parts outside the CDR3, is KAGVTQTPRYLIKTRGQQVTLSCSPISGHRSVSWYQQTPGQGLQFLFEYFSETQRNKGNFPGRFSGRQFSNSRSEMNVSTLELGDSALYLCASSLVGTSGPYEQYFGPGTRLTVT.

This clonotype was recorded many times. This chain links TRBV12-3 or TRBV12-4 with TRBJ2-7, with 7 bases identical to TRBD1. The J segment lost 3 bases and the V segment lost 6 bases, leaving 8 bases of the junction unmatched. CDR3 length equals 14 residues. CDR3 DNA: TGTGCCAGCAGACCGGGACAGTACGGCTACGAGCAGTACTTC. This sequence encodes CASRPGQYGYEQYF.

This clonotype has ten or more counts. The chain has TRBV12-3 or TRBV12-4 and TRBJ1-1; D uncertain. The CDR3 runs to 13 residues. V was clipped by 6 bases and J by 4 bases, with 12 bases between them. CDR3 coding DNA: TGTGCCAGCAGGTTTACTTTGGGCACTGAAGCTTTCTTT. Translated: CASRFTLGTEAFF.

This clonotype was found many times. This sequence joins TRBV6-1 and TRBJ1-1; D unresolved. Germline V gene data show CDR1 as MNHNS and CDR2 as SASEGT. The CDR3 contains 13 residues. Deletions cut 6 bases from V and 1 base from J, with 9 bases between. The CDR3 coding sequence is TGTGCCAGCAGCCGGGGTCGGAACACTGAAGCTTTCTTT. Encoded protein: CASSRGRNTEAFF.

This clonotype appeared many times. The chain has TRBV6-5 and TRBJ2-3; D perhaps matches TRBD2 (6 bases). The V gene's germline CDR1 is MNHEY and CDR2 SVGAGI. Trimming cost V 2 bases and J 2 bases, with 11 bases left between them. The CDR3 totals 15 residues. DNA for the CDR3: TGTGCCAGCAGTTACCTGGCGGGGACCACAGATACGCAGTATTTT. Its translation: CASSYLAGTTDTQYF.

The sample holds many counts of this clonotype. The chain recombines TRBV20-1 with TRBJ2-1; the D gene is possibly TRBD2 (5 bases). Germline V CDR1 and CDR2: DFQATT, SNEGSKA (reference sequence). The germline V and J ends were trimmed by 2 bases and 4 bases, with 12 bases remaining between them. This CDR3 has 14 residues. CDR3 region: CSARRGPGYNEQFF. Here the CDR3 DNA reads TGCAGTGCTAGACGAGGACCGGGGTACAATGAGCAGTTCTTC.

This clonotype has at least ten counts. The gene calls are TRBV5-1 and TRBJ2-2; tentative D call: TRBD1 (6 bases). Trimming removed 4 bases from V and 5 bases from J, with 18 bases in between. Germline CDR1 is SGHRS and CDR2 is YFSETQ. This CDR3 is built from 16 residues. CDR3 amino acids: CASSPDTRTETGELFF. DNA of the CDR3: TGCGCCAGCAGCCCTGACACCAGGACAGAGACCGGGGAGCTGTTTTTT.

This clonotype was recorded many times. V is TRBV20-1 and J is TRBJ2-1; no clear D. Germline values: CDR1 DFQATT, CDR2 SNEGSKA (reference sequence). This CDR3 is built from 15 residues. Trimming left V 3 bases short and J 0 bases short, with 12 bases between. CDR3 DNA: TGCAGTGCTAGGGACCGGGCCCACTCCTACAATGAGCAGTTCTTC. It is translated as CSARDRAHSYNEQFF.

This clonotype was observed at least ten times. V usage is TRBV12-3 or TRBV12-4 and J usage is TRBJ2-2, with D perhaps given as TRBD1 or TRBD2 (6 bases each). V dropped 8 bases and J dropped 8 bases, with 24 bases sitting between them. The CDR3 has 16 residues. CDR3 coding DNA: TGTGCCAGCCTAAACACAAATGGGGGGCTCGGTGGGGAGCTGTTTTTT. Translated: CASLNTNGGLGGELFF.

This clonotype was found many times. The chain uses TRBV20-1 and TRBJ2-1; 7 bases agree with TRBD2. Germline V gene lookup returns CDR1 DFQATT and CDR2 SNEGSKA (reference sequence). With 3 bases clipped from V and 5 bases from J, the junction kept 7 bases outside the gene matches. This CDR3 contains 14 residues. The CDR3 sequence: CSASLAERDNEQFF. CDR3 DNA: TGCAGTGCTAGCCTAGCGGAGAGAGACAATGAGCAGTTCTTC.

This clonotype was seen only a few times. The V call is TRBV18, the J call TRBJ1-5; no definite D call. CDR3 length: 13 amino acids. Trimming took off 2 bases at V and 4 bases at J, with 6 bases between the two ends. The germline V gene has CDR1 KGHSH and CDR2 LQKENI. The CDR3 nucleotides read TGTGCCAGCTCACCAATTCAGAATCAGCCCCAGCATTTT. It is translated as CASSPIQNQPQHF.

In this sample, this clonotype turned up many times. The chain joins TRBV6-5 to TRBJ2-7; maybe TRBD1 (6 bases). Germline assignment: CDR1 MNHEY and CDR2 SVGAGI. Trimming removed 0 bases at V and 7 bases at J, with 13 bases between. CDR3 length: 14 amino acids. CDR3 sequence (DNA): TGTGCCAGCAGTTACTCGCATCCAGGGGTAGAGCAGTACTTC. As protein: CASSYSHPGVEQYF.

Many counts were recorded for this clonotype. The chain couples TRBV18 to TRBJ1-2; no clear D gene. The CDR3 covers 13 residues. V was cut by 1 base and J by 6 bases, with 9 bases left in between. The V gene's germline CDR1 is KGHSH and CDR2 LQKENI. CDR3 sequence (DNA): TGTGCCAGCTCACCACAGGGAAGCGATGGCTACACCTTC. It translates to CASSPQGSDGYTF.

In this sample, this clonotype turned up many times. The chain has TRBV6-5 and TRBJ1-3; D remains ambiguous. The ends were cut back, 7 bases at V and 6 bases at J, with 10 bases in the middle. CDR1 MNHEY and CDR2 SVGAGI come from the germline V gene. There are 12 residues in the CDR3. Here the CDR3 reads CASKGMENTIYF. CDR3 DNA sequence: TGTGCCAGCAAAGGGATGGAAAACACCATATATTTT.

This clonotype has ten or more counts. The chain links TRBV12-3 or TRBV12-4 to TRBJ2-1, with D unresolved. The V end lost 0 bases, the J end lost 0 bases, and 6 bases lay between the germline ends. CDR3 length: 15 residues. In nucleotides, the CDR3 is TGTGCCAGCAGTTTAGCTATGAGCTCCTACAATGAGCAGTTCTTC. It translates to CASSLAMSSYNEQFF.